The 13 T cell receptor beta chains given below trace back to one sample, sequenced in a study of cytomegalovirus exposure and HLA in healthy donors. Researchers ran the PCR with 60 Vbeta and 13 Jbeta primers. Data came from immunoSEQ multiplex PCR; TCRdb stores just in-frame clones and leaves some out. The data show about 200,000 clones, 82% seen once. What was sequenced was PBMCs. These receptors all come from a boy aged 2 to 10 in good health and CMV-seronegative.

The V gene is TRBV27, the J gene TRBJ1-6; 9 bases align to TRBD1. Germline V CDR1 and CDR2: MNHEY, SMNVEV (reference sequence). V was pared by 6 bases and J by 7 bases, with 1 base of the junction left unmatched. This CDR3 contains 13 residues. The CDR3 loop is CASRGTGNSPLHF. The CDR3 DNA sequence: TGTGCCAGCAGGGGGACAGGGAATTCACCCCTCCACTTT.

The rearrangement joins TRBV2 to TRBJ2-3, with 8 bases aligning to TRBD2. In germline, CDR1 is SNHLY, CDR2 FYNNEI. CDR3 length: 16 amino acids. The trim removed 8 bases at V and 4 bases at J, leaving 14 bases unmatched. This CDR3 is CASDGGAVLVADTQYF. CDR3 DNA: TGTGCCAGCGACGGGGGGGCCGTCTTAGTGGCAGATACGCAGTATTTT.

The CDR3 sequence: CASSLEARGKDTEAFF. The CDR3 DNA reads as TGTGCCAGCAGCCTAGAGGCGCGGGGGAAGGACACTGAAGCTTTCTTT. This rearrangement joins TRBV7-9 to TRBJ1-1; a possible D gene is TRBD1 (5 bases). Trimming stripped 5 bases from V and 3 bases from J, with 19 bases between. The CDR3 runs 16 residues. Germline V gives CDR1 SEHNR, CDR2 FQNEAQ (reference sequence).

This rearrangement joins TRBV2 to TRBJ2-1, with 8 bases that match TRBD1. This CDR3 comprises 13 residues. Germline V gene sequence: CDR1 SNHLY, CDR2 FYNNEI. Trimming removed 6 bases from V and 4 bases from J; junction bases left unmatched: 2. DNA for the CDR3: TGTGCCAGCAGCACAGGGGGATACAATGAGCAGTTCTTC. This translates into CASSTGGYNEQFF.

CDR3 nucleotides: TGCGCCAGCAGCTTGAGGGGGGGTTTCGCCGGGGAGACCCAGTACTTC. Amino acid sequence: CASSLRGGFAGETQYF. The chain couples TRBV5-1 to TRBJ2-5; the D gene is possibly TRBD2 (7 bases). CDR3 size: 16 residues. The germline gives CDR1 SGHRS, CDR2 YFSETQ. Trimming pared 1 base from V and 5 bases from J, leaving 18 bases between.

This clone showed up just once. CDR3 DNA: TGTGCCAGCAGCGTGGGGGGACAGGGTGCTTCACCCCTCCACTTT. It codes for CASSVGGQGASPLHF. The chain combines TRBV9 with TRBJ1-6; TRBD1 aligns across 9 bases. The CDR3 runs 15 residues. The V gene's germline CDR1 is SGDLS and CDR2 YYNGEE. V shed 2 bases, J shed 9 bases, and the junction held 6 bases outside the gene matches.

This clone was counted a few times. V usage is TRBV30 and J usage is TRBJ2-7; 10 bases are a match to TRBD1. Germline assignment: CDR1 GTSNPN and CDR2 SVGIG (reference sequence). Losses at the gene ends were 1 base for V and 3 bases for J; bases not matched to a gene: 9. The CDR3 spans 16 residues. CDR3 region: CAWSGPGQGRRYEQYF. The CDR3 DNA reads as TGTGCCTGGAGTGGGCCGGGACAGGGGAGGCGCTACGAGCAGTACTTC.

The CDR3 reads CAISDRGTYNSPLHF. The CDR3 DNA reads as TGTGCCATCAGTGACAGGGGGACCTATAATTCACCCCTCCACTTT. The chain uses TRBV10-3 and TRBJ1-6, with 7 bases identical to TRBD1. After removal of 3 bases from V and 2 bases from J, the junction contained 1 base not matched to a gene. The germline V gene encodes CDR1 ENHRY and CDR2 SYGVKD. The CDR3 has 15 residues.

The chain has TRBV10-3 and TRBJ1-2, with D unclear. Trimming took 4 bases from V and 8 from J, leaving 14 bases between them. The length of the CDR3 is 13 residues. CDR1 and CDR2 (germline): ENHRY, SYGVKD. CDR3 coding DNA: TGTGCCATCAGTGGGGGAGGCCCGGGCGGCTACACCTTC. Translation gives CAISGGGPGGYTF.

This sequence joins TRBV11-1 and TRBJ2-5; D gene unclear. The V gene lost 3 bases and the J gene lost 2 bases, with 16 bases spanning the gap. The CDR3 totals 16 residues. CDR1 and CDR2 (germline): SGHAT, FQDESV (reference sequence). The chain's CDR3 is CASSLSSQNRQETQYF. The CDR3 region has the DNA TGTGCCAGCAGCTTGTCTTCGCAGAACAGACAAGAGACCCAGTACTTC.

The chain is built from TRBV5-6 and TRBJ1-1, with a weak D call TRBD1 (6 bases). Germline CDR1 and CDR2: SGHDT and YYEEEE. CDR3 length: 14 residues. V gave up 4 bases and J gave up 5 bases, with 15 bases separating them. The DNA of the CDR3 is TGTGCCAGCAGCCGGGGTAACAGGGCAACTGAAGCTTTCTTT. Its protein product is CASSRGNRATEAFF. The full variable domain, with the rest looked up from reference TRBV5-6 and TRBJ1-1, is DAGVTQSPTHLIKTRGQQVTLRCSPKSGHDTVSWYQQALGQGPQFIFQYYEEEERQRGNFPDRFSGHQFPNYSSELNVNALLLGDSALYLCASSRGNRATEAFFGQGTRLTVV.

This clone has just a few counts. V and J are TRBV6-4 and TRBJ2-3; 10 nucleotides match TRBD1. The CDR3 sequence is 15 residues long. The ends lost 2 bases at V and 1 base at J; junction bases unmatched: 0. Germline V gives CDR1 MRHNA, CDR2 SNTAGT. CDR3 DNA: TGTGCCAGCAGTGACGGGACAGGGGGCACAGATACGCAGTATTTT. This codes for CASSDGTGGTDTQYF.

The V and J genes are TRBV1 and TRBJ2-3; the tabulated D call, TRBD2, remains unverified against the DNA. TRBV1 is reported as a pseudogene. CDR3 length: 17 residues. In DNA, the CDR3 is TGCACCAGCAGCCCCTCAGAGCCGGATAGCTTCACAGATACGCAGTATTTT. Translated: CTSSPSEPDSFTDTQYF.